Described below is a single T cell receptor (beta chain) sequence and its context. This CDR3 comprises 14 residues. The V end was cut by 1 base, the J end by 3 bases, with 10 bases between. Germline V gives CDR1 LGHDT, CDR2 YNNKEL (reference sequence). Using immunoSEQ multiplex PCR, the repertoire was profiled, and TCRdb retains in-frame clones only, with some absent. The table has around 200,000 clones, 70% to 90% seen once. The data belong to a study of blood T cell repertoires in COVID-19. The chain joins TRBV3-1 (or the pseudogene TRBV3-2) to TRBJ2-7; D is possibly TRBD1 (6 bases). This receptor was obtained from a woman of 80 years or more with acute or convalescent COVID-19. Sequenced input: peripheral blood. DNA of the CDR3: TGTGCCAGCAGCCAAGGCTACAGGGTCTACGAGCAGTACTTC. This codes for CASSQGYRVYEQYF.